This entry lists 20 T cell receptor beta chains sequenced from one sample in a study of CD8+ T cells in alopecia areata. Sequencing relied on a cDNA template that was reverse transcribed from extracted RNA. Assay used: immunoSEQ multiplex PCR; TCRdb lists only in-frame clones, some missing. Of some 170,000 clones in the sample, just under 60% were seen once. The specimen was CD4+ T cells sorted from blood, collected at week 0. These TCRs come from a human donor with alopecia areata.

This sequence joins TRBV18 and TRBJ1-4; TRBD1 might be the D (5 bases). Germline CDR1 and CDR2: KGHSH and LQKENI. This CDR3 has 15 amino acids. V was trimmed by 2 bases and J by 7 bases, leaving 14 bases between them. This CDR3 is CASSPSGRAGEKLFF. CDR3 bases: TGTGCCAGCTCACCATCGGGCAGGGCCGGTGAAAAACTGTTTTTT.

The gene calls are TRBV30 and TRBJ2-1; D gene ambiguous. V was cut by 4 bases and J by 4 bases, with 8 bases left in between. The germline CDR1 and CDR2 sequences are GTSNPN and SVGIG (reference sequence). There are 12 residues in the CDR3. CDR3 nucleotide sequence: TGTGCCTGGACCTTGCGGTACAATGAGCAGTTCTTC. Translation gives CAWTLRYNEQFF. The whole variable domain, filled in from reference TRBV30 and TRBJ2-1, reads SQTIHQWPATLVQPVGSPLSLECTVEGTSNPNLYWYRQAAGRGLQLLFYSVGIGQISSEVPQNLSASRPQDRQFILSSKKLLLSDSGFYLCAWTLRYNEQFFGPGTRLTVL.

V gene TRBV6-5 combines with J gene TRBJ1-5; no firm D call. The CDR3 is 13 amino acids. With 5 bases removed from V and 3 bases from J, the gap between germline ends came to 8 bases. Germline V gene data show CDR1 as MNHEY and CDR2 as SVGAGI. The CDR3 DNA is TGTGCCAGCAGTCGGGTCGTCAATCAGCCCCAGCATTTT. It is translated as CASSRVVNQPQHF.

There are a few counts of this clone. The chain uses TRBV6-5 and TRBJ1-1, with D hard to call. V shed 4 bases and J shed 8 bases, with 17 bases lying between them. There are 14 residues in the CDR3. The germline V gene encodes CDR1 MNHEY and CDR2 SVGAGI. The CDR3 spells CASSSYGALGEAFF. The CDR3 nucleotides read TGTGCCAGCAGTTCCTACGGTGCTCTGGGGGAAGCTTTCTTT.

The chain employs TRBV5-1 and TRBJ2-3; D is possibly TRBD1 or TRBD2 (5 bases each). CDR1 is SGHRS, CDR2 YFSETQ, per germline. Trimming removed 4 bases at V and 1 base at J, with 16 bases between. The CDR3 length is 16 residues. Here the CDR3 reads CASSPLSVGGTDTQYF. Written as DNA, the CDR3 is TGCGCCAGCAGCCCCCTGAGTGTGGGGGGCACAGATACGCAGTATTTT.

The chain has TRBV4-2 and TRBJ2-3; D is possibly TRBD1 (5 bases). Germline-derived CDR1 and CDR2 are LGHNA and YNFKEQ. CDR3 length: 14 amino acids. Trimming stripped 0 bases from V and 2 bases from J, with 6 bases between. The CDR3: CASSQDRVTDTQYF. As DNA, the CDR3 is TGTGCCAGCAGCCAAGACAGGGTCACAGATACGCAGTATTTT.

The CDR3 spells CASSPPDRGREYF. DNA of the CDR3: TGTGCCAGCTCACCACCCGACAGGGGGCGGGAGTACTTC. V gene TRBV18 combines with J gene TRBJ2-7, with 10 bases matching TRBD1. V gave up 0 bases and J gave up 11 bases; unmatched junction bases: 4. The CDR3 length is 13 residues. Germline V gene data show CDR1 as KGHSH and CDR2 as LQKENI.

The V and J genes are TRBV27 and TRBJ1-1; no clear D gene. The CDR3 contains 14 residues. V lost 6 bases, J lost 4 bases, and 15 bases lay in between. In germline, CDR1 is MNHEY, CDR2 SMNVEV (reference sequence). The DNA of the CDR3 is TGTGCCAGCAGACTCGGACCTTTCGGCACTGAAGCTTTCTTT. It is translated as CASRLGPFGTEAFF.

The chain employs TRBV11-3 and TRBJ1-6, with 9 bases identical to TRBD1. The CDR3 spans 18 residues. Losses at the gene ends were 5 bases for V and 4 bases for J; bases not matched to a gene: 12. In germline, CDR1 is SGHNT, CDR2 YENEEA. CDR3 DNA sequence: TGTGCCAGCAGCCCCCGAGCAAGGACAGGGGCATATAATTCACCCCTCCACTTT. This sequence encodes CASSPRARTGAYNSPLHF. Looking up the rest from reference TRBV11-3 and TRBJ1-6 gives the full variable domain: EAGVVQSPRYKIIEKKQPVAFWCNPISGHNTLYWYLQNLGQGPELLIRYENEEAVDDSQLPKDRFSAERLKGVDSTLKIQPAELGDSAVYLCASSPRARTGAYNSPLHFGNGTRLTVT.

V gene TRBV5-1 combines with J gene TRBJ2-5; tentatively, D is TRBD1 or TRBD2 (5 bases each). V dropped 0 bases and J dropped 2 bases, with 11 bases sitting between them. Per the germline V gene, CDR1 is SGHRS and CDR2 is YFSETQ. The CDR3 runs 15 residues. The CDR3 here is CASSLEGRQQETQYF. CDR3 nucleotides: TGCGCCAGCAGCTTGGAAGGGAGACAGCAAGAGACCCAGTACTTC. Looking up the rest from reference TRBV5-1 and TRBJ2-5 gives the full variable domain: KAGVTQTPRYLIKTRGQQVTLSCSPISGHRSVSWYQQTPGQGLQFLFEYFSETQRNKGNFPGRFSGRQFSNSRSEMNVSTLELGDSALYLCASSLEGRQQETQYFGPGTRLLVL.

This chain's CDR3 is CAVERWTEAFF. The CDR3 bases are TGTGCCGTGGAGAGATGGACTGAAGCTTTCTTT. This chain links TRBV7-9 with TRBJ1-1; D gene ambiguous. Trimming cost V 11 bases and J 5 bases, with 12 bases left between them. CDR1 is SEHNR, CDR2 FQNEAQ, per germline (reference sequence). This CDR3 is built from 11 residues.

This clone was counted once. The DNA for the CDR3 is TGCGCCAGCAGCCAAGATGTGGCCAGGTGGCCCTTGAACACTGAAGCTTTCTTT. Its translation: CASSQDVARWPLNTEAFF. This rearrangement joins TRBV4-1 to TRBJ1-1; D remains unclear. The V end was cut by 0 bases, the J end by 0 bases, with 17 bases between. This CDR3 region has 18 residues. Germline CDR1 and CDR2: MGHRA and YSYEKL.

Remarks on this clone: Distinct nucleotide sequences in the sample also encode this CDR3. The rearrangement links TRBV29-1 to TRBJ2-5; a possible D gene is TRBD2 (7 bases). Germline CDR1 reads SQVTM; CDR2 reads ANQGSEA. The germline V and J ends were trimmed by 4 bases and 3 bases, with 12 bases remaining between them. This CDR3 comprises 13 residues. The CDR3 here is CSVGGGAKETQYF. For the CDR3, the DNA is TGCAGCGTTGGGGGGGGCGCGAAAGAGACCCAGTACTTC. Filled out from reference TRBV29-1 and TRBJ2-5, the complete variable domain reads SAVISQKPSRDICQRGTSLTIQCQVDSQVTMMFWYRQQPGQSLTLIATANQGSEATYESGFVIDKFPISRPNLTFSTLTVSNMSPEDSSIYLCSVGGGAKETQYFGPGTRLLVL.

V is TRBV11-3 and J is TRBJ2-5, with D possibly TRBD1 on 5 matching bases. This CDR3 spans 12 amino acids. CDR1 SGHNT and CDR2 YENEEA come from the germline V gene. The V end lost 8 bases, the J end lost 4 bases, and 11 bases lay between the germline ends. CDR3 region: CASGQVAETQYF. CDR3 DNA sequence: TGTGCCAGCGGACAAGTAGCAGAGACCCAGTACTTC.

This clone was seen a handful of times. A read error may produce the germline difference seen at one junction end. The chain couples TRBV7-7 to TRBJ2-7; unclear D gene. The CDR3 consists of 14 residues. CDR1 is SSHAT, CDR2 FNYEAQ, per germline (reference sequence). CDR3 protein: CASSPYKNTYEQYF. The CDR3 bases are TGTGCTAGCAGCCCCTACAAGAACACCTACGAGCAGTACTTC.

This sequence joins TRBV2 and TRBJ2-7; tentative D call: TRBD1 (5 bases). This CDR3 has 14 amino acids. CDR1 is SNHLY and CDR2 is FYNNEI in the germline V gene. The V end lost 4 bases, the J end lost 2 bases, and 12 bases lay between the germline ends. The CDR3 DNA reads as TGTGCCAGCAGTGTTTTTGACAGAACCTACGAGCAGTACTTC. Its translation: CASSVFDRTYEQYF.

This chain uses TRBV27 with TRBJ2-1, with D uncertain. The CDR3 length is 15 residues. Deletions cut 0 bases from V and 7 bases from J, with 13 bases between. Germline assignment: CDR1 MNHEY and CDR2 SMNVEV (reference sequence). The CDR3 sequence is CASSLSLRYFNEQFF. Written as DNA, the CDR3 is TGTGCCAGCAGTTTATCGCTACGCTATTTTAATGAGCAGTTCTTC.

This clone has just a few counts. This chain links TRBV7-9 with TRBJ1-1; TRBD1 agrees at 9 bases. The V gene end was trimmed by 4 bases and the J gene end by 8 bases; junction bases not matched to a gene: 8. The V gene's germline CDR1 is SEHNR and CDR2 FQNEAQ (reference sequence). The CDR3 extends over 14 amino acids. CDR3 nucleotides: TGTGCCAGCAGCTACCGGGACAGGGTCGGGGAAGCTTTCTTT. This translates into CASSYRDRVGEAFF. The full variable domain, its missing parts supplied by reference TRBV7-9 and TRBJ1-1, is DTGVSQNPRHKITKRGQNVTFRCDPISEHNRLYWYRQTLGQGPEFLTYFQNEAQLEKSRLLSDRFSAERPKGSFSTLEIQRTEQGDSAMYLCASSYRDRVGEAFFGQGTRLTVV.

The DNA for the CDR3 is TGTGCCACCAGCAGAGATGGGGATTATCAGCCCCAGCATTTT. Protein product: CATSRDGDYQPQHF. The genes are TRBV15 and TRBJ1-5, with D hard to call. V was trimmed by 0 bases and J by 5 bases, leaving 8 bases between them. The CDR3 covers 14 residues. Germline V lookup: CDR1 LNHNV, CDR2 YYDKDF (reference sequence).

This clone was observed a handful of times. The genes are TRBV6-1 and TRBJ2-3, with 11 bases aligning to TRBD2. Germline CDR1 MNHNS, CDR2 SASEGT. Trimming cost V 7 bases and J 9 bases; bases outside gene matches: 6. The CDR3 is 13 amino acids. The CDR3 is CASKIAGGPTQYF. The DNA for the CDR3 is TGTGCCAGCAAAATAGCGGGGGGGCCGACGCAGTATTTT.